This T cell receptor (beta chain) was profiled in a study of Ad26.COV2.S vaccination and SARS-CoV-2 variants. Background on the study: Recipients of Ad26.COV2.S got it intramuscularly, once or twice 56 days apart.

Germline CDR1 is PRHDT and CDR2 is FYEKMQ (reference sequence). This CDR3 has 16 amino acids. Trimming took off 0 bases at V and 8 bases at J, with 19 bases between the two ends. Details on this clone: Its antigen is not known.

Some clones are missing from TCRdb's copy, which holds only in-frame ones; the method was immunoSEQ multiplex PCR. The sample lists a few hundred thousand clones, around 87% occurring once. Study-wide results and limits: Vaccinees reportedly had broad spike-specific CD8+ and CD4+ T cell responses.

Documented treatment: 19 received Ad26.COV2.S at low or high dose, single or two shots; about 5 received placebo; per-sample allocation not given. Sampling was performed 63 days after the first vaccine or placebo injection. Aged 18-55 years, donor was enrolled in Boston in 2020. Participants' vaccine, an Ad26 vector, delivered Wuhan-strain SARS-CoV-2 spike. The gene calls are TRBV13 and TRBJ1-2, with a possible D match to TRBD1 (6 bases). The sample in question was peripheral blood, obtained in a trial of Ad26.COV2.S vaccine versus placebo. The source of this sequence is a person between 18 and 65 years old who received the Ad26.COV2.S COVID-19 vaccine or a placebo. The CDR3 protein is CASSLGSRTGLGGYTF. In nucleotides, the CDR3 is TGTGCCAGCAGCTTAGGCTCTCGAACAGGGCTCGGGGGCTACACCTTC.